The T cell receptor beta chain described here comes from a study of PD-L1 blockade in urothelial cancer. Turning to the study itself: Between 0 and 3 prior chemotherapy regimens had been given to patients.

This table comes from immunoSEQ multiplex PCR, and its TCRdb copy is limited to in-frame clones, with some not included. The sample consists of about 90,000 clones, 90% of them appearing once. The CDR3 contains 14 residues. Germline lookup yields CDR1 MGHRA and CDR2 YSYEKL. Trimming left V 0 bases short and J 7 bases short, with 12 bases between. The clonotype originates from a man in his fifties or sixties with urothelial cancer. The sample consisted of PBMCs, taken around atezolizumab (anti-PD-L1) treatment. The chain links TRBV4-1 to TRBJ2-5; D gene ambiguous. CDR3 nucleotide sequence: TGCGCCAGCAGCCAAGATCAAGGTGCGGTGACCCAGTACTTC. This gives the protein CASSQDQGAVTQYF.